The 19 T cell receptor beta chains listed next were all sequenced from one sample in a study of graft-versus-host responses after intestinal transplantation. Clones were sequenced by immunoSEQ multiplex PCR, and TCRdb holds only the in-frame ones, with some missing. In the table there are 70,000 or so clones, around 82% of which are singletons. No antigen has been assigned to these receptors. Source: unstimulated CD4+ T cells sorted from spleen or lymph node cells, taken before transplant. The receptors here all came from a human donor who was the organ donor for an intestinal transplant.

This chain links TRBV7-9 with TRBJ2-7; D possibly corresponds to TRBD2 (6 bases). Germline V gives CDR1 SEHNR, CDR2 FQNEAQ (reference sequence). V shed 0 bases and J shed 0 bases, with 15 bases lying between them. The CDR3 is made up of 17 amino acids. CDR3 sequence: CASSLAGGELSSYEQYV. DNA of the CDR3: TGTGCCAGCAGCTTAGCGGGGGGAGAACTGAGCTCCTACGAGCAGTACGTC.

This clone was recorded once. This chain links TRBV9 with TRBJ1-3, with 8 bases aligning to TRBD1. This CDR3 is built from 12 residues. V shed 3 bases, J shed 16 bases, and the junction held 9 bases outside the gene matches. Looked up from germline, CDR1 is SGDLS and CDR2 is YYNGEE. CDR3 loop: CASSGPGQVLYF. The CDR3 coding sequence is TGTGCCAGCAGCGGCCCGGGACAGGTGCTCTATTTT.

This clone has just a few counts. CDR3 sequence reads: CASSSRSEKLFF. The DNA for the CDR3 is TGTGCCAGCAGTTCCAGGTCCGAGAAACTGTTTTTT. V gene TRBV28 combines with J gene TRBJ1-4; D unresolved. Trimming stripped 4 bases from V and 11 bases from J, with 11 bases between. This CDR3 has 12 amino acids. Germline-derived CDR1 and CDR2 are MDHEN and SYDVKM.

V usage is TRBV4-1 and J usage is TRBJ1-6, with TRBD1 as a possible D gene (5 bases). Trimming left V 4 bases short and J 3 bases short, with 13 bases between. CDR1 and CDR2 (germline): MGHRA, YSYEKL. This CDR3 region has 16 residues. Here the CDR3 DNA reads TGCGCCAGCAGCCTACCGTCCGGGGGCTATAATTCACCCCTCCACTTT. Protein sequence: CASSLPSGGYNSPLHF.

The rearrangement links TRBV6-5 to TRBJ2-5; 10 nucleotides line up with TRBD2. The germline V gene has CDR1 MNHEY and CDR2 SVGAGI. The J segment lost 5 bases and the V segment lost 7 bases, leaving 10 bases of the junction unmatched. This CDR3 is 15 amino acids long. As DNA, the CDR3 is TGTGCCAGCACTAAATCAGCGGGGGGGCAGGAGACCCAGTACTTC. Translation: CASTKSAGGQETQYF.

J is TRBJ2-1 and V is TRBV5-1; 7 nucleotides match TRBD2. The trim removed 3 bases at V and 1 base at J, leaving 1 base unmatched. CDR1 and CDR2 (germline): SGHRS, YFSETQ. CDR3 length: 14 amino acids. CDR3 protein: CASSWGGSYNEQFF. In DNA form, the CDR3 reads TGCGCCAGCAGCTGGGGGGGATCCTACAATGAGCAGTTCTTC.

The chain has TRBV23-1 and TRBJ1-4, with a tentative D call TRBD1 (6 bases). TRBV23-1 is an ORF; its function is uncertain. Trimming removed 11 bases from V and 0 bases from J, with 13 bases in between. The CDR3 is 14 amino acids. CDR3 nucleotide sequence: TGCGCCTCGCGTTGGGGGCCAACTAATGAAAAACTGTTTTTT. As protein: CASRWGPTNEKLFF.

The rearrangement links TRBV30 to TRBJ2-7; perhaps TRBD2 as D (6 bases). Germline CDR1 reads GTSNPN; CDR2 reads SVGIG (reference sequence). This CDR3 comprises 13 residues. Trimming pared 1 base from V and 2 bases from J, leaving 9 bases between. In nucleotides, the CDR3 is TGTGCCTGGAGTGGGCGGGGAACCTACGAGCAGTACGTC. Amino acids: CAWSGRGTYEQYV.

The genes are TRBV18 and TRBJ2-5; D possibly corresponds to TRBD1 (5 bases). Trimming removed 2 bases from V and 5 bases from J, with 9 bases in between. Germline V gene lookup returns CDR1 KGHSH and CDR2 LQKENI. There are 13 residues in the CDR3. The CDR3 loop reads CASSPGAGETQYF. CDR3 nucleotide sequence: TGTGCCAGCTCACCAGGGGCTGGTGAGACCCAGTACTTC.

J is TRBJ2-1 and V is TRBV6-1; TRBD2 is a possible D gene (6 bases). Germline V gene sequence: CDR1 MNHNS, CDR2 SASEGT. V lost 4 bases and J lost 4, with 17 bases in between. There are 16 residues in the CDR3. CDR3: CASSGRDSGGYNEQFF. The CDR3 bases are TGTGCCAGCAGTGGTCGGGACTCGGGTGGTTACAATGAGCAGTTCTTC.

The chain carries TRBV4-1 and TRBJ1-5; D is possibly TRBD1 (6 bases). Germline V gene sequence: CDR1 MGHRA, CDR2 YSYEKL. The CDR3 contains 21 residues. With 2 bases removed from V and 5 bases from J, the gap between germline ends came to 31 bases. CDR3 coding DNA: TGCGCCAGCAGCCAAATCGGGGGGCCTTTGATCGGTGGGGCCCCAGATCAGCCCCAGCATTTT. Amino acid sequence: CASSQIGGPLIGGAPDQPQHF.

The rearrangement uses TRBV30 and TRBJ1-1, with D unclear. V lost 4 bases to trimming and J lost 4 bases, with 16 bases between them. The CDR3 loop spans 14 amino acids. Germline V gene lookup returns CDR1 GTSNPN and CDR2 SVGIG (reference sequence). The DNA for the CDR3 is TGTGCCTGGACCATAGGTGGCCGCGGCACTGAAGCTTTCTTT. The encoded protein is CAWTIGGRGTEAFF.

The rearrangement joins TRBV2 to TRBJ1-3, with a possible D match to TRBD1 (5 bases). V was clipped by 3 bases and J by 0 bases, with 9 bases between them. The germline CDR1 and CDR2 sequences are SNHLY and FYNNEI. This CDR3 is 15 amino acids long. CDR3 sequence reads: CASSERGGSGNTIYF. CDR3 nucleotides: TGTGCCAGCAGTGAGCGCGGGGGCTCTGGAAACACCATATATTTT.

The chain joins TRBV7-9 to TRBJ2-1; 9 bases map to TRBD1. Trimming cost V 4 bases and J 9 bases; bases outside gene matches: 16. CDR1 and CDR2 from the germline V gene are SEHNR and FQNEAQ (reference sequence). This CDR3 is 17 amino acids long. The CDR3 sequence: CASSSPSGTGSGAEQFF. CDR3 DNA: TGTGCCAGCAGCTCCCCCTCCGGGACAGGGAGTGGTGCTGAGCAGTTCTTC.

J is TRBJ1-1 and V is TRBV28; D perhaps matches TRBD1 (5 bases). Germline values: CDR1 MDHEN, CDR2 SYDVKM. The CDR3 covers 15 residues. V shed 8 bases and J shed 5 bases, with 21 bases lying between them. The CDR3 reads CASSVYGGGRTEAFF. Here the CDR3 DNA reads TGTGCCAGCTCAGTTTATGGTGGGGGGAGGACTGAAGCTTTCTTT.

This rearrangement joins TRBV19 to TRBJ2-2; 7 bases are a match to TRBD1. The germline V gene has CDR1 LNHDA and CDR2 SQIVND (reference sequence). The CDR3 spans 17 residues. V lost 4 bases, J lost 6 bases, and 14 bases stayed unmatched. The CDR3 loop is CASSTQTGLMVSGELFF. CDR3 DNA: TGTGCCAGTAGTACTCAGACAGGGTTGATGGTATCCGGGGAGCTGTTTTTT.

The chain recombines TRBV7-2 with TRBJ1-1; 7 bases fit TRBD1. J lost 2 bases, V lost 3 bases, and 3 bases had no gene match. The germline V gene has CDR1 SGHTA and CDR2 FQGNSA. The CDR3 loop spans 14 amino acids. CDR3 nucleotides: TGTGCCAGCAGCTTTGGGACAGCTAACACTGAAGCTTTCTTT. It specifies CASSFGTANTEAFF.

The chain has TRBV27 and TRBJ2-5; possibly TRBD2 for D (5 bases). The V end lost 7 bases, the J end lost 3 bases, and 18 bases lay between the germline ends. The CDR3 is 15 residues long. CDR1 MNHEY and CDR2 SMNVEV come from the germline V gene (reference sequence). Written as DNA, the CDR3 is TGTGCCAGCAAAAACCGTGGAGGCCGAGAAGAGACCCAGTACTTC. This gives the protein CASKNRGGREETQYF.

The rearrangement links TRBV2 to TRBJ1-2; 8 bases are shared with TRBD1. CDR1 is SNHLY, CDR2 FYNNEI, per germline. J gave up 5 bases and V 3 bases, and 5 bases lay outside the gene matches. This CDR3 comprises 14 residues. CDR3 DNA: TGTGCCAGCAGTGAGGACAGGGAGGTTTATGGCTACACCTTC. As protein: CASSEDREVYGYTF. The entire variable domain, with the rest obtained from reference TRBV2 and TRBJ1-2, is as follows: EPEVTQTPSHQVTQMGQEVILRCVPISNHLYFYWYRQILGQKVEFLVSFYNNEISEKSEIFDDQFSVERPDGSNFTLKIRSTKLEDSAMYFCASSEDREVYGYTFGSGTRLTVV.